Listed here are 21 T cell receptor beta chains from one sample, sequenced in a study of control samples from healthy donors and cancer patients. The data were produced by immunoSEQ multiplex PCR, yet TCRdb's version contains in-frame clones alone and is incomplete. The data contain around 120,000 clones, more than 75% of them singletons. Sequenced material: blood. The receptors here all came from a man aged 55 to 69 in good health.

The chain links TRBV28 to TRBJ1-3; 9 nucleotides align to TRBD1. CDR3 length: 13 residues. Germline CDR1 MDHEN, CDR2 SYDVKM. After removal of 7 bases from V and 2 bases from J, the junction contained 0 bases not matched to a gene. CDR3 coding DNA: TGTGCCAGCAACAGGGGGCCTGGAAACACCATATATTTT. It translates to CASNRGPGNTIYF.

V usage is TRBV5-1 and J usage is TRBJ1-2; 7 bases fit TRBD1. The CDR3 consists of 15 residues. Germline trimming cut 4 bases from V and 2 bases from J; bases unmatched to any gene: 8. Per germline, CDR1 SGHRS and CDR2 YFSETQ. The CDR3 protein is CASSHISTGNYGYTF. The CDR3 nucleotides are TGCGCCAGCAGCCATATATCGACAGGGAACTATGGCTACACCTTC.

This clone was seen just once. The chain employs TRBV6-1 and TRBJ1-6; no reliable D call. CDR3 size: 14 residues. Between the trimmed V and J ends, which lost 2 bases and 7 bases, there was a span of 9 bases. The germline V gene encodes CDR1 MNHNS and CDR2 SASEGT. The CDR3 spells CASSEITVNSPLHF. In DNA, the CDR3 is TGTGCCAGCAGTGAAATCACAGTGAATTCACCCCTCCACTTT.

J is TRBJ1-1 and V is TRBV25-1, with D possibly being TRBD1 (5 bases). From germline, CDR1 is MGHDK and CDR2 SYGVNS. The CDR3 length is 13 residues. Trimming cost V 9 bases and J 2 bases, with 13 bases left between them. CDR3 protein: CASGAGRNTEAFF. CDR3 coding DNA: TGTGCCAGTGGGGCCGGGAGAAACACTGAAGCTTTCTTT.

The rearrangement joins TRBV28 to TRBJ1-5; D might be TRBD1 (5 bases). Germline V gene sequence: CDR1 MDHEN, CDR2 SYDVKM. V was shortened by 6 bases and J by 6 bases, with 24 bases between the two germline ends. The CDR3 is 17 residues long. CDR3 nucleotide sequence: TGTGCCAGCAGCCCTGGGGGGACGGGGTGGGTTGGTCAGCCCCAGCATTTT. Translating gives CASSPGGTGWVGQPQHF.

V is TRBV18 and J is TRBJ2-5; 8 bases line up with TRBD1. The CDR3 runs to 16 residues. V was clipped by 3 bases and J by 4 bases; unmatched bases: 10. The V gene's germline CDR1 is KGHSH and CDR2 LQKENI. CDR3 DNA sequence: TGTGCCAGCTCACCGGATACCAGGGGGCAGGTAGAGACCCAGTACTTC. This encodes CASSPDTRGQVETQYF.

This chain uses TRBV28 with TRBJ1-6; D is unclear. The length of the CDR3 is 15 residues. Trimming took off 7 bases at V and 7 bases at J, with 17 bases between the two ends. Germline V CDR1 and CDR2: MDHEN, SYDVKM. The CDR3 DNA follows: TGTGCCAGCAAAGGTCCCCCAGTTGTAAATTCACCCCTCCACTTT. Its protein is CASKGPPVVNSPLHF.

J is TRBJ1-2 and V is TRBV6-5; the match to TRBD1 covers 8 bases. CDR3 size: 14 residues. The V and J ends lost 4 bases and 5 bases, in that order; junction bases with no gene match: 6. Germline CDR1 reads MNHEY; CDR2 reads SVGAGI. DNA of the CDR3: TGTGCCAGCAGTTTTGACAGGGGACCTTATGGCTACACCTTC. This codes for CASSFDRGPYGYTF.

This chain uses TRBV3-1 (or the pseudogene TRBV3-2) with TRBJ2-1, with D possibly TRBD2 on 6 matching bases. V shed 3 bases and J shed 15 bases, with 15 bases lying between them. Germline values: CDR1 LGHDT, CDR2 YNNKEL (reference sequence). CDR3 length: 12 amino acids. The CDR3 protein is CASSQGVRGWFF. The CDR3, as DNA: TGTGCCAGCAGCCAGGGTGTTCGGGGGTGGTTCTTC.

V and J are TRBV10-2 and TRBJ1-2; TRBD1 agrees at 9 bases. The V and J ends lost 2 bases and 1 base, in that order; junction bases with no gene match: 2. Germline V gene sequence: CDR1 WSHSY, CDR2 SAAADI. The CDR3 totals 15 residues. CDR3 protein: CASSEPDRGNYGYTF. As DNA, the CDR3 is TGCGCCAGCAGTGAGCCGGACAGGGGTAACTATGGCTACACCTTC.

CDR3 bases: TGTGCCAGTAGTATAGGATCGAACACCGGGGAGCTGTTTTTT. Translated, it gives CASSIGSNTGELFF. This chain uses TRBV19 with TRBJ2-2; D is undetermined. Germline CDR1 and CDR2: LNHDA and SQIVND (reference sequence). Trimming cost V 1 base and J 0 bases, with 3 bases left between them. This CDR3 region has 14 residues.

The V and J genes are TRBV29-1 and TRBJ1-2, with D perhaps matching TRBD1 (6 bases). Germline assignment: CDR1 SQVTM and CDR2 ANQGSEA. Trimming stripped 0 bases from V and 5 bases from J, with 13 bases between. The CDR3 length is 14 residues. The CDR3 spells CSVEDLGAVYGYTF. The CDR3 nucleotides read TGCAGCGTTGAAGATCTGGGGGCGGTTTATGGCTACACCTTC.

The genes are TRBV19 and TRBJ2-7; D is ambiguous. The germline V gene encodes CDR1 LNHDA and CDR2 SQIVND (reference sequence). The CDR3 contains 11 residues. V was cut by 6 bases and J by 6 bases, with 9 bases left in between. The CDR3 here is CASSQNFEQYF. CDR3 nucleotides: TGTGCCAGTAGCCAGAATTTCGAGCAGTACTTC.

The chain links TRBV9 to TRBJ2-3, with 7 bases lining up with TRBD2. V lost 4 bases, J lost 0 bases, and 5 bases stayed unmatched. CDR1 SGDLS and CDR2 YYNGEE come from the germline V gene. The CDR3 totals 15 residues. The CDR3 DNA follows: TGTGCCAGCAGCAGCCGCGGGGGTAGCACAGATACGCAGTATTTT. Protein: CASSSRGGSTDTQYF. Looking up the rest from reference TRBV9 and TRBJ2-3 gives the full variable domain: DSGVTQTPKHLITATGQRVTLRCSPRSGDLSVYWYQQSLDQGLQFLIQYYNGEERAKGNILERFSAQQFPDLHSELNLSSLELGDSALYFCASSSRGGSTDTQYFGPGTRLTVL.

J is TRBJ2-7 and V is TRBV28, with 7 bases lining up with TRBD1. CDR1 is MDHEN, CDR2 SYDVKM, per germline. The CDR3 has 15 residues. Trimming removed 1 base from V and 2 bases from J; junction bases left unmatched: 5. CDR3 bases: TGTGCCAGCAGTTTATCGGGGACAGAGCCCTACGAGCAGTACTTC. Translation gives CASSLSGTEPYEQYF.

This chain uses TRBV14 with TRBJ2-1; weak D call: TRBD2 (6 bases). Germline CDR1 SGHDN, CDR2 FVKESK. Trimming left V 3 bases short and J 0 bases short, with 9 bases between. The CDR3 has 15 amino acids. The CDR3 sequence: CASSQRGLSYNEQFF. CDR3 nucleotides: TGTGCCAGCAGCCAGCGGGGCCTCTCCTACAATGAGCAGTTCTTC.

V gene TRBV2 combines with J gene TRBJ1-2; D not certain. Germline CDR1 and CDR2: SNHLY and FYNNEI. Between the trimmed V and J ends, which lost 6 bases and 2 bases, there was a span of 10 bases. The CDR3 is 13 residues long. CDR3 sequence reads: CASRRALNYGYTF. CDR3 coding DNA: TGTGCCAGCAGGCGGGCGCTCAACTATGGCTACACCTTC.

The chain recombines TRBV28 with TRBJ1-2; D not resolved. The CDR3 loop spans 15 amino acids. Trimming left V 2 bases short and J 0 bases short, with 10 bases between. Germline loops: CDR1 MDHEN, CDR2 SYDVKM. CDR3 protein: CASSLISPTNYGYTF. CDR3 DNA: TGTGCCAGCAGTTTAATAAGTCCTACTAACTATGGCTACACCTTC.

The chain combines TRBV25-1 with TRBJ1-4; unclear D gene. Germline values: CDR1 MGHDK, CDR2 SYGVNS. The ends were cut back, 6 bases at V and 11 bases at J, with 10 bases in the middle. This CDR3 comprises 11 residues. Written as DNA, the CDR3 is TGTGCCAGCAGGAGACACTGGAAACTGTTTTTT. It specifies CASRRHWKLFF. The full variable domain, completed using reference TRBV25-1 and TRBJ1-4, is EADIYQTPRYLVIGTGKKITLECSQTMGHDKMYWYQQDPGMELHLIHYSYGVNSTEKGDLSSESTVSRIRTEHFPLTLESARPSHTSQYLCASRRHWKLFFGSGTQLSVL.

The V call is TRBV19, the J call TRBJ1-5; 7 nucleotides agree with TRBD1. The CDR3 sequence is 17 residues long. The germline CDR1 and CDR2 sequences are LNHDA and SQIVND (reference sequence). J was trimmed by 4 bases and V by 1 base; bases with no gene match: 10. CDR3 protein: CASSIAGGGSSNQPQHF. The CDR3 DNA is TGTGCCAGTAGTATAGCAGGGGGAGGCTCCTCGAATCAGCCCCAGCATTTT.

The rearrangement uses TRBV10-3 and TRBJ1-1; D possibly corresponds to TRBD1 (5 bases). V lost 10 bases to trimming and J lost 1 base, with 16 bases between them. The CDR3 has 14 amino acids. Germline V gives CDR1 ENHRY, CDR2 SYGVKD. The CDR3 loop reads CATRARGENTEAFF. In DNA form, the CDR3 reads TGTGCCACCAGGGCGAGGGGCGAGAACACTGAAGCTTTCTTT.